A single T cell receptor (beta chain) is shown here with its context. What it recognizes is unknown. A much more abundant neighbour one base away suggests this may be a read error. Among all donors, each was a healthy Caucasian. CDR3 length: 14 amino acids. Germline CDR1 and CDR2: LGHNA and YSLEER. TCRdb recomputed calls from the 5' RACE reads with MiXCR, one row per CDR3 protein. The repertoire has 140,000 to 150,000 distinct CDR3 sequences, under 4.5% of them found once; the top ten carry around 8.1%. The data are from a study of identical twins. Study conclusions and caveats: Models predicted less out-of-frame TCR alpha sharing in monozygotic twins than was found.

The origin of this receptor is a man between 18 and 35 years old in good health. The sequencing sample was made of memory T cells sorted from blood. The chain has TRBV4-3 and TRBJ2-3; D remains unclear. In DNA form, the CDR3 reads TGCGCCAGCAGCCAATCGGGTACTTCAGATCCGCAGTATTTT. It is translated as CASSQSGTSDPQYF.